One TCR beta chain is described in this entry. Across roughly 25 US areas, participants ranged in age from roughly 18 to 95 years. Donors were grouped by their self-reported clinical history. This record comes from a study of blood T cell repertoires in COVID-19. V was pared by 1 base and J by 10 bases, with 3 bases of the junction left unmatched. From germline, CDR1 is LGHDT and CDR2 YNNKEL (reference sequence). CDR3 length: 14 amino acids. Sequencing was performed with immunoSEQ multiplex PCR; in TCRdb, only in-frame clones are kept and a portion is missing. The repertoire holds 120,000 to 150,000 clones, with approximately 84% as singletons.

This clonotype was obtained from a woman aged 45 to 65 with acute COVID-19. The chain employs TRBV3-1 (or the pseudogene TRBV3-2) and TRBJ2-1; 11 bases map to TRBD2. What was sequenced was PBMCs or T cells enriched from blood (not recorded which). The CDR3 nucleotides read TGTGCCAGCAGCCAAGGACTAGCGGGAAGGGAGCAGTTCTTC. Its translation is CASSQGLAGREQFF.